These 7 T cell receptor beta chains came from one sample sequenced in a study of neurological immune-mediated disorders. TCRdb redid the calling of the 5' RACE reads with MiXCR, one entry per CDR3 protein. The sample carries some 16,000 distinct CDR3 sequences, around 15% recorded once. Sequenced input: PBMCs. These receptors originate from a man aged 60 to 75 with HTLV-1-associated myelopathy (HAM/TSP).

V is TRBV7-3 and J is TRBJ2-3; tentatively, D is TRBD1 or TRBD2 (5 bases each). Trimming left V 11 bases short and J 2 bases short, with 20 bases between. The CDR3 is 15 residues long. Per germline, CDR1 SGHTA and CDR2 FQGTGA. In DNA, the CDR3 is TGTGCCCGCTCAGTGGGACCAAGGGACACAGATACGCAGTATTTT. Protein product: CARSVGPRDTDTQYF.

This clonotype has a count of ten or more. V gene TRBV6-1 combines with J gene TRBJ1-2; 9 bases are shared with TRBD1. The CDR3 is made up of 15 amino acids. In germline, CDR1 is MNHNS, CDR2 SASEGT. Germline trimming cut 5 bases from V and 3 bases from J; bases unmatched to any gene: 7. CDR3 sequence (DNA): TGTGCCAGCAGTCCACAGGGGGCCGACTACTATGGCTACACCTTC. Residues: CASSPQGADYYGYTF.

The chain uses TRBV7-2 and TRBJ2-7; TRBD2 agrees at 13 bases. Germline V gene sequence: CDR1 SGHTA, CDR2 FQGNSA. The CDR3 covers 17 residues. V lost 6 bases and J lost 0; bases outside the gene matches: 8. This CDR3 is CASSYRTSGGNSYEQYF. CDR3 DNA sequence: TGTGCCAGCAGTTATAGGACTAGCGGGGGAAACTCCTACGAGCAGTACTTC.

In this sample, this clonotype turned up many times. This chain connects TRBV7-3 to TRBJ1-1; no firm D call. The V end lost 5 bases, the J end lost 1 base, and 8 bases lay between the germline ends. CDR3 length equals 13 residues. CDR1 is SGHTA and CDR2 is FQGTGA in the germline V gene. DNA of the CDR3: TGTGCCAGCAGCCCCGGTTGGAACACTGAAGCTTTCTTT. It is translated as CASSPGWNTEAFF.

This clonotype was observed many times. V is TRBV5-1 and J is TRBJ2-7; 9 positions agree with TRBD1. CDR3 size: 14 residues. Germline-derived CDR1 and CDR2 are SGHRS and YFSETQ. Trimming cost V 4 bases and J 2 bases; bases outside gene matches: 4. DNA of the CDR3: TGCGCCAGCAGCACCGGGACAGGGACCTACGAGCAGTACTTC. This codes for CASSTGTGTYEQYF.

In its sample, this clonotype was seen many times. The CDR3 is CASSSNTLSRELFF. The CDR3 nucleotides are TGTGCCAGCAGCTCGAATACCTTGTCCCGGGAGCTGTTTTTT. This chain joins TRBV7-3 and TRBJ2-2; no definite D call. Looked up from germline, CDR1 is SGHTA and CDR2 is FQGTGA. V was trimmed by 4 bases and J by 9 bases, leaving 15 bases between them. CDR3 length equals 14 residues.

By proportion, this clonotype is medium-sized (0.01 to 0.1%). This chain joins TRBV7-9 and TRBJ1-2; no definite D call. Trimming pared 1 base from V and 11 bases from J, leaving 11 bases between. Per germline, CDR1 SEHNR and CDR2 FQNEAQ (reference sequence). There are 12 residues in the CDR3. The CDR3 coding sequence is TGTGCCAGCAGCTTAGAACCCCTTAGTTACACCTTC. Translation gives CASSLEPLSYTF.